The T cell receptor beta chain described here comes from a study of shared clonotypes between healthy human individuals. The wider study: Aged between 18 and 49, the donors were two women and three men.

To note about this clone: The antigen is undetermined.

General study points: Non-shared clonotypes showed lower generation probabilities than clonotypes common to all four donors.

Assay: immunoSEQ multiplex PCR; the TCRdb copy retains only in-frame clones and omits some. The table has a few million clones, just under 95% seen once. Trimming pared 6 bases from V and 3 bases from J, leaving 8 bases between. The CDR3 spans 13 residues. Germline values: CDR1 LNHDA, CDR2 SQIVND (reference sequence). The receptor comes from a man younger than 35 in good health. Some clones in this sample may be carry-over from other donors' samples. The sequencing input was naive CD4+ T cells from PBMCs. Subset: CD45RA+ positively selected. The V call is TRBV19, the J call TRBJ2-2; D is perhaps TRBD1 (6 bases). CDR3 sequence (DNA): TGTGCCAGTAGCTACAGGGACACCGGGGAGCTGTTTTTT. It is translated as CASSYRDTGELFF.